The clone carrying this T cell receptor (beta chain) was detected many times. These data originate in a study of T-cell reconstitution after alpha-beta-depleted transplantation in children. It was with unique molecular identifiers that the TCRbeta library was prepared. One entry per CDR3 protein results from TCRdb running MiXCR on the PCR reads. This repertoire shows about 240,000 distinct CDR3 sequences, around 12% found once; its top ten account for over 2.5%. Germline V gives CDR1 SNHLY, CDR2 FYNNEI. The CDR3 has 15 residues. V was pared by 4 bases and J by 2 bases, with 5 bases of the junction left unmatched.

The sample consisted of PBMCs from the stem cell graft donor, taken from the stem cell graft. The chain recombines TRBV2 with TRBJ2-3, with 8 bases that match TRBD2. The TCR originated in a human donor who donated a stem cell graft to a child with acute lymphoblastic leukemia. The CDR3, as DNA: TGTGCCAGCAGTGTACTAGCGGCCTACACAGATACGCAGTATTTT. Translated, it gives CASSVLAAYTDTQYF.